These 32 T cell receptor beta chains originate from one sample sequenced in a study of cytomegalovirus exposure and HLA in healthy donors. Primers: 60 Vbeta forward and 13 Jbeta reverse. Produced via immunoSEQ multiplex PCR; TCRdb's table is partial and in-frame only. The sample consists of about 94,000 clones, about 80% of them appearing once. The sequencing input was PBMCs. These receptors originate from a man aged 40-55 years in good health and CMV-seropositive.

The rearrangement links TRBV5-1 to TRBJ1-1; D unclear. Germline CDR1 and CDR2: SGHRS and YFSETQ. V lost 5 bases and J lost 0, with 14 bases in between. This CDR3 contains 15 residues. DNA of the CDR3: TGCGCCAGCAGTGGCGGAGACGAGATGAACACTGAAGCTTTCTTT. It encodes CASSGGDEMNTEAFF.

This clone appeared once. This sequence joins TRBV9 and TRBJ1-3; D is unresolved. Germline CDR1 reads SGDLS; CDR2 reads YYNGEE. The CDR3 spans 16 residues. V was clipped by 2 bases and J by 1 base, with 13 bases between them. The CDR3 is CASSVTPGGSGNTIYF. In nucleotides, the CDR3 is TGTGCCAGCAGCGTTACCCCCGGCGGATCTGGAAACACCATATATTTT.

The V and J genes are TRBV9 and TRBJ2-2, with 9 nucleotides matching TRBD1. Germline lookup yields CDR1 SGDLS and CDR2 YYNGEE. J gave up 4 bases and V 1 base, and 11 bases lay outside the gene matches. This CDR3 has 18 amino acids. The DNA for the CDR3 is TGTGCCAGCAGCGTAAGGGACAGGGAAAGAGGTATCACCGGGGAGCTGTTTTTT. It is translated as CASSVRDRERGITGELFF.

V gene TRBV20-1 combines with J gene TRBJ1-3; D is undetermined. With 6 bases removed from V and 7 bases from J, the gap between germline ends came to 10 bases. The CDR3 is 11 amino acids. Germline CDR1 is DFQATT and CDR2 is SNEGSKA (reference sequence). CDR3 in DNA: TGCAGTGCCCGAATCGGGAACACCATATATTTT. It translates to CSARIGNTIYF.

In this sample, this clone turned up a few times. The rearrangement joins TRBV9 to TRBJ1-1; D call uncertain. This CDR3 region has 14 residues. V was clipped by 0 bases and J by 0 bases, with 6 bases between them. Per the germline V gene, CDR1 is SGDLS and CDR2 is YYNGEE. The CDR3 DNA reads as TGTGCCAGCAGCGTAGCGGGGTTGAACACTGAAGCTTTCTTT. The encoded protein is CASSVAGLNTEAFF.

The sample holds a few counts of this clone. The CDR3: CASSGGVNSPLHF. The CDR3 coding sequence is TGTGCCAGCAGCGGAGGGGTTAATTCACCCCTCCACTTT. V gene TRBV27 combines with J gene TRBJ1-6, with a weak D call TRBD1 (5 bases). The CDR3 length is 13 residues. The germline CDR1 and CDR2 sequences are MNHEY and SMNVEV (reference sequence). The V gene lost 6 bases and the J gene lost 6 bases, with 9 bases spanning the gap.

The gene calls are TRBV9 and TRBJ2-5; weak D call: TRBD2 (5 bases). V was shortened by 0 bases and J by 7 bases, with 10 bases between the two germline ends. This CDR3 is built from 13 residues. Germline lookup yields CDR1 SGDLS and CDR2 YYNGEE. The CDR3 loop reads CASSVGTEGTQYF. DNA for the CDR3: TGTGCCAGCAGCGTAGGAACTGAGGGGACCCAGTACTTC.

The CDR3 DNA is TGTGCCAGTAGGGGACAGGGGAGTACTGAAGCTTTCTTT. It translates to CASRGQGSTEAFF. The chain carries TRBV19 and TRBJ1-1; 10 positions match TRBD1. CDR3 length equals 13 residues. Germline loops: CDR1 LNHDA, CDR2 SQIVND (reference sequence). Trimming removed 6 bases from V and 5 bases from J; junction bases left unmatched: 3.

V and J are TRBV27 and TRBJ2-7, with TRBD2 matching 11 bases. CDR3 length: 15 residues. Germline loops: CDR1 MNHEY, CDR2 SMNVEV (reference sequence). Trimming at V came to 3 bases and at J to 7 bases, leaving 8 bases not matched to a gene. CDR3 DNA: TGTGCCAGCAGTTTCCTCCGGACTAGCGGGTGGGAGCAGTACTTC. Its translation: CASSFLRTSGWEQYF.

The V and J genes are TRBV4-2 and TRBJ2-7; possible D gene TRBD1, 5 bases. This CDR3 region has 16 residues. Germline V lookup: CDR1 LGHNA, CDR2 YNFKEQ. The ends were cut back, 1 base at V and 7 bases at J, with 20 bases in the middle. The DNA for the CDR3 is TGTGCCAGCAGCCAAGCGTTAAGCGTGGGGCTAGGGGAGCAGTACTTC. It encodes CASSQALSVGLGEQYF.

This sequence joins TRBV7-9 and TRBJ2-3; 9 bases align to TRBD1. The germline CDR1 and CDR2 sequences are SEHNR and FQNEAQ (reference sequence). CDR3 length: 19 amino acids. The V and J ends lost 5 bases and 1 base, in that order; junction bases with no gene match: 16. The CDR3, as DNA: TGTGCCAGCAGCGGGGAACCGGGACAGGGCTCTGTGCGCACAGATACGCAGTATTTT. Its translation is CASSGEPGQGSVRTDTQYF.

To note about this clone: Its ends do not fully match the called genes, so a read error is possible. The chain has TRBV7-9 and TRBJ1-3, with 7 nucleotides matching TRBD1. Germline V gives CDR1 SEHNR, CDR2 FQNEAQ (reference sequence). CDR3 length: 14 amino acids. The CDR3, as DNA: TGTTCCAGCAGCCCGACAGGGTTAGAAAACACCATATATTTT. Encoded protein: CSSSPTGLENTIYF.

The chain employs TRBV10-2 and TRBJ2-1, with D possibly TRBD2 on 5 matching bases. Trimming removed 2 bases at V and 7 bases at J, with 9 bases between. Per germline, CDR1 WSHSY and CDR2 SAAADI. This CDR3 has 13 residues. The DNA for the CDR3 is TGCGCCAGCAGTGAGGGACTCTGGAATGAGCAGTTCTTC. This encodes CASSEGLWNEQFF.

This chain links TRBV2 with TRBJ2-7, with D possibly TRBD2 on 7 matching bases. The V end was cut by 4 bases, the J end by 2 bases, with 12 bases between. In germline, CDR1 is SNHLY, CDR2 FYNNEI. This CDR3 is 14 amino acids long. CDR3 nucleotides: TGTGCCAGCAGTGGGGGGCTAGCGGCCTACGAGCAGTACTTC. It yields the protein CASSGGLAAYEQYF.

This chain connects TRBV9 to TRBJ2-1, with 9 bases lining up with TRBD2. Looked up from germline, CDR1 is SGDLS and CDR2 is YYNGEE. This CDR3 spans 15 amino acids. V was clipped by 0 bases and J by 7 bases; unmatched bases: 5. The CDR3 DNA reads as TGTGCCAGCAGCGTAGATCCTAGCGGGGCTAATGAGCAGTTCTTC. Encoded protein: CASSVDPSGANEQFF.

This chain uses TRBV11-2 with TRBJ2-7; D uncertain. CDR3 length: 13 amino acids. Trimming left V 1 base short and J 3 bases short, with 7 bases between. Germline V gene lookup returns CDR1 SGHAT and CDR2 FQNNGV. The CDR3 sequence: CASSLGTHYEQYF. CDR3 nucleotide sequence: TGTGCCAGCAGCTTAGGTACTCACTACGAGCAGTACTTC.

The V gene is TRBV5-6, the J gene TRBJ1-6, with 7 positions matching TRBD1. The CDR3 spans 16 residues. V gave up 0 bases and J gave up 10 bases; unmatched junction bases: 10. Germline V CDR1 and CDR2: SGHDT, YYEEEE. The CDR3 region has the DNA TGTGCCAGCAGCTTGGAGTTAGCAGGGGGAAGGTCACCCCTCCACTTT. As protein: CASSLELAGGRSPLHF. Full variable domain (remainder filled in from reference TRBV5-6 and TRBJ1-6): DAGVTQSPTHLIKTRGQQVTLRCSPKSGHDTVSWYQQALGQGPQFIFQYYEEEERQRGNFPDRFSGHQFPNYSSELNVNALLLGDSALYLCASSLELAGGRSPLHFGNGTRLTVT.

The chain recombines TRBV11-2 with TRBJ2-7; 9 nucleotides align to TRBD1. The V and J ends lost 5 bases and 3 bases, in that order; junction bases with no gene match: 11. The CDR3 has 16 residues. Germline values: CDR1 SGHAT, CDR2 FQNNGV. In DNA, the CDR3 is TGTGCCAGCAGCACCGAAGACAGGGGGACTCTCTACGAGCAGTACTTC. As protein: CASSTEDRGTLYEQYF.

In this sample, this clone turned up a few times. This chain links TRBV5-6 with TRBJ2-2; 13 bases line up with TRBD2. The J segment lost 7 bases and the V segment lost 1 base, leaving 4 bases of the junction unmatched. The CDR3 runs to 16 residues. Per germline, CDR1 SGHDT and CDR2 YYEEEE. CDR3 DNA: TGTGCCAGCAGCTTGCGGACTAGCGGGAGTGGCGGGGAGCTGTTTTTT. Encoded protein: CASSLRTSGSGGELFF. The full variable domain, rest sourced from reference TRBV5-6 and TRBJ2-2, is DAGVTQSPTHLIKTRGQQVTLRCSPKSGHDTVSWYQQALGQGPQFIFQYYEEEERQRGNFPDRFSGHQFPNYSSELNVNALLLGDSALYLCASSLRTSGSGGELFFGEGSRLTVL.

A word on this clone: Other DNA sequences of this sample code for an identical CDR3. The chain combines TRBV15 with TRBJ2-7; TRBD1 matches 7 bases. There are 15 residues in the CDR3. Germline CDR1 is LNHNV and CDR2 is YYDKDF (reference sequence). J lost 2 bases, V lost 0 bases, and 4 bases had no gene match. CDR3 in DNA: TGTGCCACCAGCAGAGATAGGCAGGGGGCCTACGAGCAGTACTTC. This encodes CATSRDRQGAYEQYF.

This chain uses TRBV6-6 with TRBJ1-4; 9 nucleotides agree with TRBD1. With V trimmed by 4 bases and J by 7 bases, 7 bases remained unmatched. Looked up from germline, CDR1 is MNHNY and CDR2 is SVGAGI (reference sequence). This CDR3 comprises 15 residues. The CDR3 here is CASSSATGGSEKLFF. CDR3 coding DNA: TGTGCCAGCAGTTCGGCGACAGGGGGGAGTGAAAAACTGTTTTTT.

The chain joins TRBV7-9 to TRBJ1-1; D may be TRBD1 (6 bases). CDR3 length: 15 amino acids. The germline V gene encodes CDR1 SEHNR and CDR2 FQNEAQ (reference sequence). Trimming removed 7 bases at V and 4 bases at J, with 19 bases between. In DNA form, the CDR3 reads TGTGCCAGCACCCTTTTAGGGGGGGCAAGCACTGAAGCTTTCTTT. It encodes CASTLLGGASTEAFF.

The J gene is TRBJ1-2, the V gene TRBV19; a possible D gene is TRBD1 (6 bases). Germline assignment: CDR1 LNHDA and CDR2 SQIVND (reference sequence). V shed 7 bases and J shed 7 bases, with 13 bases lying between them. The CDR3 is 12 amino acids. CDR3 in DNA: TGTGCCAGTATGAAAGGACAGAGTGGCTACACCTTC. As protein: CASMKGQSGYTF.

This rearrangement joins TRBV19 to TRBJ1-3; TRBD1 agrees at 7 bases. The CDR3 spans 18 residues. From germline, CDR1 is LNHDA and CDR2 SQIVND (reference sequence). After removal of 7 bases from V and 0 bases from J, the junction contained 15 bases not matched to a gene. In DNA, the CDR3 is TGTGCCAGTACCCTAACCGGGACAGCGCTTCACTCTGGAAACACCATATATTTT. Protein product: CASTLTGTALHSGNTIYF.

This clone has just one count. This sequence joins TRBV5-4 and TRBJ2-7; 8 nucleotides align to TRBD1. With 0 bases clipped from V and 1 base from J, the junction kept 6 bases outside the gene matches. The CDR3 covers 16 residues. CDR1 is SGHNT, CDR2 YYREEE, per germline (reference sequence). The CDR3 sequence is CASSLAGGLSSYEQYF. The CDR3 bases are TGTGCCAGCAGCTTGGCAGGGGGCCTCTCTTCCTACGAGCAGTACTTC.

On this clone: One end of the junction is discordant with germline, which a read error may explain. The rearrangement uses TRBV7-7 and TRBJ2-1; 8 bases line up with TRBD2. This CDR3 contains 14 residues. Looked up from germline, CDR1 is SSHAT and CDR2 is FNYEAQ (reference sequence). DNA of the CDR3: TGTGCTAGCAGTCTCAGCGGGAGTATTCATGAGCAGTTCTTC. Translation: CASSLSGSIHEQFF.

The chain joins TRBV5-1 to TRBJ1-1; 11 positions match TRBD1. CDR3 length: 15 amino acids. CDR1 SGHRS and CDR2 YFSETQ come from the germline V gene. Unmatched junction bases numbered 2, after V lost 0 bases and J lost 4 bases. The CDR3 nucleotides are TGCGCCAGCAGCTTGGGGACAGGGGGCTCCACTGAAGCTTTCTTT. Translating gives CASSLGTGGSTEAFF.

On this clone: At one boundary the junction diverges from the germline segment, which might be a read error. The rearrangement links TRBV7-7 to TRBJ2-2, with D possibly TRBD1 on 5 matching bases. Germline loops: CDR1 SSHAT, CDR2 FNYEAQ (reference sequence). The CDR3 runs to 14 residues. CDR3 sequence: CASSPRVGTGELFF. DNA for the CDR3: TGTGCTAGCAGCCCCAGGGTGGGGACCGGGGAGCTGTTTTTT.

The CDR3 DNA follows: TGTGCCAGTAGTATAGATTCAACGACCTACCGGGACAGGAGTCCCGGTTACGAGCAGTACTTC. The encoded protein is CASSIDSTTYRDRSPGYEQYF. This rearrangement joins TRBV19 to TRBJ2-7; 8 nucleotides align to TRBD1. Per germline, CDR1 LNHDA and CDR2 SQIVND (reference sequence). CDR3 length: 21 residues. V was clipped by 0 bases and J by 4 bases; unmatched bases: 23.

The chain couples TRBV7-9 to TRBJ2-1, with 13 bases that match TRBD2. V gave up 4 bases and J gave up 8 bases; unmatched junction bases: 5. CDR1 is SEHNR, CDR2 FQNEAQ, per germline (reference sequence). This CDR3 comprises 15 residues. The CDR3 is CASSSGTSGADEQFF. DNA of the CDR3: TGTGCCAGCAGCTCCGGGACTAGCGGGGCGGATGAGCAGTTCTTC.

The chain has TRBV6-9 and TRBJ2-1; D is perhaps TRBD1 (6 bases). Germline values: CDR1 MNHGY, CDR2 SVAAGI. The CDR3 consists of 16 residues. The germline V and J ends were trimmed by 0 bases and 6 bases, with 15 bases remaining between them. For the CDR3, the DNA is TGTGCCAGCAGTTATTCGCAGGGACGAGGGGGCAATGAGCAGTTCTTC. Its protein is CASSYSQGRGGNEQFF.

J is TRBJ2-5 and V is TRBV4-3; D might be TRBD1 (6 bases). Germline-derived CDR1 and CDR2 are LGHNA and YSLEER. This CDR3 contains 15 residues. V was pared by 1 base and J by 1 base, with 10 bases between. CDR3 nucleotides: TGCGCCAGCAGCCAAGGCAGGGGCCCCCAAGAGACCCAGTACTTC. It yields the protein CASSQGRGPQETQYF.